This TCR beta chain was found in a study of blood T cell repertoires in COVID-19. Unmatched junction bases numbered 12, after V lost 10 bases and J lost 2 bases. CDR1 is LGHDT and CDR2 is YNNKEL in the germline V gene (reference sequence). This CDR3 has 16 residues. Original analysis: Counts of nucleated cells, estimated from reference gene primer amplification, were obtained. Assay: immunoSEQ multiplex PCR; the TCRdb copy retains only in-frame clones and omits some. V and J calls and clone size come straight from that table; D and trimming were deduced from the DNA. The table has roughly 54,000 clones, about 90% seen once.

This TCR was sampled from a woman aged 55-70 years with active or convalescent COVID-19. The chain employs TRBV3-1 (or the pseudogene TRBV3-2) and TRBJ2-3; 10 bases are a match to TRBD1. The sequenced sample was peripheral blood. CDR3 residues: CATHRAGTGVTDTQYF. CDR3 DNA: TGTGCCACCCACCGAGCCGGGACAGGGGTCACAGATACGCAGTATTTT.